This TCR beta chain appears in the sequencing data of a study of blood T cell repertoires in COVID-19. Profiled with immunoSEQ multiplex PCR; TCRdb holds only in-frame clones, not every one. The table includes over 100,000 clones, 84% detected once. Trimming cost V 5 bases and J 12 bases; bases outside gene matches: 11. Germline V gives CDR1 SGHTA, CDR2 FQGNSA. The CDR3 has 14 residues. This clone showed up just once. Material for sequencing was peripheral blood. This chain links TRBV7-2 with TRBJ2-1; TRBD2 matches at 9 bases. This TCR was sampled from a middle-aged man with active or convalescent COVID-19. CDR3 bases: TGTGCCAGCAGCCACCCCTCTAGCGGGGCCGCGCAGTTCTTC. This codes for CASSHPSSGAAQFF.